These T cell receptor beta chains were read from a single sample in a study of Ad26.COV2.S vaccination and SARS-CoV-2 variants. Clones were sequenced by immunoSEQ multiplex PCR, and TCRdb holds only the in-frame ones, with some missing. The profile covers 250,000 or so clones, with around nine tenths appearing a single time and just under 3% taken by the ten largest. The source material was peripheral blood, sampled in a trial of Ad26.COV2.S vaccine versus placebo. All receptors come from a person between 18 and 60 years old who received the Ad26.COV2.S COVID-19 vaccine or a placebo. Both conserved end residues are part of each CDR3. The D gene is left open where the match is weak. The size field is filled for only some rows; it gives once, few, many or a size class.

size	V	J	D	CDR3	DNA
NA	TRBV7-2	TRBJ1-6	NA	CAPPGPYSPLHF	TGTGCCCCGCCCGGACCCTATTCACCCCTCCACTTT
NA	TRBV5-1	TRBJ2-1	TRBD1	CASSLTGGEEQFF	TGCGCCAGCAGCTTGACAGGGGGAGAAGAGCAGTTCTTC
NA	TRBV19	TRBJ1-3	NA	CASSLGNTIYF	TGTGCCAGTAGTCTCGGAAACACCATATATTTT
NA	TRBV7-9	TRBJ2-1	NA	CASSLELTGGNEQFF	TGTGCCAGCAGCTTAGAACTTACGGGTGGAAATGAGCAGTTCTTC
medium-sized	TRBV28	TRBJ1-3	NA	CASRYDLSGNTIYF	TGTGCCAGCAGGTACGATCTCTCTGGAAACACCATATATTTT
NA	TRBV5-1	TRBJ2-6	NA	CASRGSSGANVLTF	TGCGCCAGCCGAGGGTCTTCGGGGGCCAACGTCCTGACTTTC
NA	TRBV6-1	TRBJ2-3	NA	CASSYPGSTDTQYF	TGTGCCAGCAGTTATCCAGGGAGCACAGATACGCAGTATTTT
few	TRBV19	TRBJ1-5	TRBD1	CASRPTGDHNQPQHF	TGTGCCAGTAGGCCCACAGGGGATCACAATCAGCCCCAGCATTTT
NA	TRBV18	TRBJ2-2	TRBD2	CASSPPRGGSGTGELFF	TGTGCCAGCTCACCACCACGCGGGGGGTCCGGCACCGGGGAGCTGTTTTTT
NA	TRBV11-2	TRBJ1-3	TRBD1	CASSTGDSSGNTIYF	TGTGCCAGCAGCACCGGGGACAGCTCTGGAAACACCATATATTTT
NA	TRBV2	TRBJ1-5	NA	CASSKTGEPQHF	TGTGCCAGCAGTAAAACGGGGGAGCCCCAGCATTTT
NA	TRBV6-2/TRBV6-3	TRBJ2-2	NA	CASSAGWNTGELFF	TGTGCCAGCAGCGCAGGATGGAACACCGGGGAGCTGTTTTTT
NA	TRBV4-3	TRBJ1-6	NA	CASSQDSTGSPLHF	TGCGCCAGCAGCCAAGACAGTACGGGCTCGCCCCTCCACTTT
NA	TRBV5-1	TRBJ2-5	TRBD2	CASSPWTSGAEETQYF	TGCGCCAGCAGCCCCTGGACTAGCGGGGCGGAAGAGACCCAGTACTTC
NA	TRBV3-1/TRBV3-2	TRBJ2-5	NA	CASSQGGIQGGRGETQYF	TGTGCCAGCAGCCAAGGAGGTATCCAGGGGGGGCGAGGGGAGACCCAGTACTTC
NA	TRBV25-1	TRBJ2-2	NA	CASSEYRDTGELFF	TGTGCCAGCAGTGAATACAGGGACACCGGGGAGCTGTTTTTT
NA	TRBV30	TRBJ2-3	NA	CAWSRTGRVRATDTQYF	TGTGCCTGGAGCCGGACAGGGAGGGTTCGGGCGACAGATACGCAGTATTTT
NA	TRBV14	TRBJ2-3	NA	CASSQGAPADTQYF	TGTGCCAGCAGCCAAGGGGCCCCTGCAGATACGCAGTATTTT
NA	TRBV23-1	TRBJ2-1	TRBD1	CASSSKRTSGGNEQFF	TGCGCCAGCAGTAGTAAGAGAACCTCAGGGGGTAATGAGCAGTTCTTC
NA	TRBV6-5	TRBJ2-2	NA	CASSYPYTGELFF	TGTGCCAGCAGTTACCCGTACACCGGGGAGCTGTTTTTT
NA	TRBV7-9	TRBJ1-4	NA	CASSPRGGEKLFF	TGTGCCAGCAGCCCCAGGGGCGGAGAAAAACTGTTTTTT
NA	TRBV6-5	TRBJ1-5	NA	CASSYLDSFNQPQHF	TGTGCCAGCAGTTACCTGGACAGCTTTAATCAGCCCCAGCATTTT
NA	TRBV5-8	TRBJ2-3	TRBD2	CASSLTGGTQYF	TGTGCCAGCAGCTTGACGGGGGGTACGCAGTATTTT
many	TRBV25-1	TRBJ1-2	TRBD1	CATEGQTNYGYTF	TGTGCCACCGAGGGACAGACTAACTATGGCTACACCTTC
NA	TRBV10-3	TRBJ2-5	TRBD2	CATAQRERSETQYF	TGTGCCACCGCCCAGCGGGAGAGGTCGGAGACCCAGTACTTC
NA	TRBV5-4	TRBJ2-1	TRBD1	CASSRTGGNEQFF	TGTGCCAGCAGCCGCACAGGGGGCAATGAGCAGTTCTTC
once	TRBV6-5	TRBJ2-5	TRBD2	CARSGGAQETQYF	TGTGCGAGAAGCGGGGGGGCCCAAGAGACCCAGTACTTC
NA	TRBV5-1	TRBJ2-3	TRBD1	CASSSGQVTDTQYF	TGCGCCAGCAGCTCGGGACAGGTCACAGATACGCAGTATTTT
NA	TRBV4-3	TRBJ1-6	NA	CASSQEFGSSYNSPLHF	TGCGCCAGCAGCCAAGAATTCGGGAGCTCCTATAATTCACCCCTCCACTTT
once	TRBV9	TRBJ2-1	TRBD2	CASSAPGLAGYNEQFF	TGTGCCAGCAGCGCTCCGGGACTAGCGGGATACAATGAGCAGTTCTTC
once	TRBV3-1/TRBV3-2	TRBJ1-2	NA	CASSQDTTLGYTF	TGTGCCAGCAGCCAAGATACCACACTTGGCTACACCTTC
NA	TRBV4-1	TRBJ1-6	NA	CASSQDPISYNSPLHF	TGCGCCAGCAGCCAAGATCCAATCTCCTATAATTCACCCCTCCACTTT
once	TRBV3-1/TRBV3-2	TRBJ2-1	NA	CASSQEGGAHNEQFF	TGTGCCAGCAGCCAAGAAGGAGGAGCCCACAATGAGCAGTTCTTC
once	TRBV19	TRBJ1-4	TRBD1	CASSQGQGPWGLFF	TGTGCCAGTAGCCAAGGACAGGGCCCGTGGGGGCTGTTTTTT
NA	TRBV5-1	TRBJ2-5	TRBD2	CASSYPTLAGGPGTSQETQYF	TGCGCCAGCAGCTACCCCACCCTAGCGGGAGGGCCGGGGACAAGCCAAGAGACCCAGTACTTC
NA	TRBV7-2	TRBJ1-1	NA	CASSLDRLNTEAFF	TGTGCCAGCAGCTTGGACAGATTAAACACTGAAGCTTTCTTT
NA	TRBV9	TRBJ2-7	TRBD1	CASSDPLGGQARYEQYF	TGTGCCAGCAGTGACCCCCTGGGGGGACAGGCCCGCTACGAGCAGTACTTC
NA	TRBV7-2	TRBJ2-7	NA	CASSLAGVSYEQYF	TGTGCCAGCAGCTTAGCCGGGGTCTCCTACGAGCAGTACTTC
NA	TRBV3-1/TRBV3-2	TRBJ1-1	NA	CASSYDGINTEAFF	TGTGCCAGCAGCTATGACGGGATAAACACTGAAGCTTTCTTT
once	TRBV14	TRBJ2-3	NA	CASSQARALAVGATDTQYF	TGTGCCAGCAGCCAGGCCCGGGCCCTTGCCGTGGGGGCAACAGATACGCAGTATTTT
NA	TRBV5-1	TRBJ1-6	TRBD1	CASSWTGSSYNSPLHF	TGCGCCAGCAGCTGGACAGGGAGCTCCTATAATTCACCCCTCCACTTT
NA	TRBV9	TRBJ2-4	NA	CASSPRTGERDIQYF	TGTGCCAGCAGCCCCCGGACGGGAGAAAGGGACATTCAGTACTTC
once	TRBV30	TRBJ1-1	NA	CAWRPTENTEAFF	TGTGCCTGGAGACCTACAGAGAACACTGAAGCTTTCTTT
NA	TRBV13	TRBJ1-5	NA	CASSLGGKGGYSNQPQHF	TGTGCCAGCAGCTTAGGAGGAAAGGGAGGATATAGCAATCAGCCCCAGCATTTT
NA	TRBV3-1/TRBV3-2	TRBJ2-2	TRBD2	CASSHSGAGGTGELFF	TGTGCCAGCAGCCATTCCGGAGCGGGGGGCACCGGGGAGCTGTTTTTT
NA	TRBV27	TRBJ2-7	TRBD1	CASSSGQGRTYEQYF	TGTGCCAGCAGTTCGGGACAGGGACGGACCTACGAGCAGTACTTC
NA	TRBV10-2	TRBJ1-4	NA	CASRLMGTPGEKLFF	TGCGCCAGCAGGTTAATGGGGACCCCGGGGGAAAAACTGTTTTTT
NA	TRBV19	TRBJ1-5	TRBD1	CASSLPLFGTAGNQPQHF	TGTGCCAGTAGTCTGCCCCTGTTCGGGACAGCGGGAAATCAGCCCCAGCATTTT
NA	TRBV19	TRBJ1-2	TRBD1	CASRSTGAGYTF	TGTGCCAGTAGATCCACAGGGGCTGGCTACACCTTC
NA	TRBV18	TRBJ2-3	TRBD1	CASSPGGTGTQYF	TGTGCCAGCTCACCAGGGGGGACAGGTACGCAGTATTTT
once	TRBV5-1	TRBJ2-3	TRBD2	CASSPLPSGSTDTQYF	TGCGCCAGCAGCCCCCTCCCTAGCGGAAGCACAGATACGCAGTATTTT
NA	TRBV7-3	TRBJ2-5	TRBD2	CASSKGGGETQYF	TGTGCCAGCAGCAAAGGCGGGGGAGAGACCCAGTACTTC